These T cell receptor beta chains were read from a single sample in a study of CD8+ T cells in alopecia areata. The table came from immunoSEQ multiplex PCR; TCRdb's copy has only in-frame clones and leaves some out. The sample consists of under 350,000 clones, 55% to 75% of them appearing once. Sequencing was performed on CD4+ T cells sorted from blood, taken at week 24, from a patient treated with tofacitinib. These receptors all come from a human donor with alopecia areata. Each CDR3 is given with its conserved first and last residue. The D gene is left open where the match is weak. Clone size appears in some rows only: once, few, many, or a class for an expanded clone.

J: TRBJ2-7; D: NA; V: TRBV10-3; size: medium-sized; CDR3: CAIATGRGQYEQYF; DNA: TGTGCCATCGCAACGGGCAGGGGCCAGTACGAGCAGTACTTC
J: TRBJ1-2; D: NA; V: TRBV7-2; size: few; CDR3: CASSKDGPRGF; DNA: TGTGCCAGCAGCAAGGATGGGCCCCGAGGCTTC
J: TRBJ2-5; D: NA; V: TRBV2; size: NA; CDR3: CASSVRDQETQYF; DNA: TGTGCCAGCAGTGTTCGGGACCAAGAGACCCAGTACTTC
J: TRBJ2-1; D: NA; V: TRBV4-3; size: NA; CDR3: CASSQSPGPAWEQFF; DNA: TGCGCCAGCAGCCAATCCCCAGGTCCGGCGTGGGAGCAGTTCTTC
J: TRBJ1-2; D: TRBD1; V: TRBV10-2; size: NA; CDR3: CASSGAGTEYGYTF; DNA: TGCGCCAGCAGTGGCGCCGGGACAGAGTATGGCTACACCTTC
J: TRBJ2-6; D: NA; V: TRBV29-1; size: NA; CDR3: CSAVTVSGANVLTF; DNA: TGCAGCGCCGTGACAGTCTCTGGGGCCAACGTCCTGACTTTC
J: TRBJ1-1; D: NA; V: TRBV23-1; size: NA; CDR3: CASRTRCGVKPEAFF; DNA: TGCGCCAGCAGGACTCGTTGCGGGGTGAAGCCTGAAGCTTTCTTT
J: TRBJ1-1; D: NA; V: TRBV20-1; size: NA; CDR3: CSAKRYTEAFF; DNA: TGCAGTGCTAAAAGGTACACTGAAGCTTTCTTT
J: TRBJ1-5; D: TRBD1; V: TRBV7-8; size: NA; CDR3: CASSSRQGSGYDQPQHF; DNA: TGTGCCAGCAGCTCCCGACAGGGGTCGGGGTACGATCAGCCCCAGCATTTT
J: TRBJ2-7; D: NA; V: TRBV30; size: NA; CDR3: CAWSSRTGYEQYF; DNA: TGTGCCTGGAGCTCAAGGACCGGCTACGAGCAGTACTTC
J: TRBJ2-7; D: NA; V: TRBV7-2; size: NA; CDR3: CASSLVGMRYEQYF; DNA: TGTGCCAGCAGCTTAGTGGGGATGCGGTACGAGCAGTACTTC
J: TRBJ2-5; D: NA; V: TRBV29-1; size: NA; CDR3: CSAGQSQETQYF; DNA: TGCAGCGCAGGACAGTCACAAGAGACCCAGTACTTC
J: TRBJ1-1; D: TRBD1; V: TRBV9; size: NA; CDR3: CASRPNTGGASTEAFF; DNA: TGTGCCAGCAGGCCTAATACAGGGGGCGCGAGCACTGAAGCTTTCTTT
J: TRBJ1-2; D: NA; V: TRBV4-3; size: few; CDR3: CASSQDFKRGAGGYTF; DNA: TGCGCCAGCAGCCAAGATTTCAAGCGGGGGGCCGGAGGCTACACCTTC
J: TRBJ1-5; D: NA; V: TRBV5-6; size: NA; CDR3: CASSLLAGSNQPQHF; DNA: TGTGCCAGCAGCTTGTTAGCAGGTAGCAATCAGCCCCAGCATTTT
J: TRBJ2-1; D: NA; V: TRBV2; size: NA; CDR3: CASRVTPAPNNEQFF; DNA: TGTGCCAGCAGGGTGACCCCAGCCCCTAACAATGAGCAGTTCTTC
J: TRBJ2-3; D: NA; V: TRBV5-4; size: NA; CDR3: CASSSGVVDTQYF; DNA: TGTGCCAGCAGCTCGGGGGTAGTAGATACGCAGTATTTT
J: TRBJ1-2; D: TRBD1; V: TRBV5-4; size: NA; CDR3: CASSFPGTGAYGYTF; DNA: TGTGCCAGCAGCTTCCCCGGGACAGGCGCCTATGGCTACACCTTC
J: TRBJ1-1; D: NA; V: TRBV2; size: few; CDR3: CASKNTEAFF; DNA: TGTGCCAGCAAGAACACTGAAGCTTTCTTT
J: TRBJ1-1; D: NA; V: TRBV4-1; size: NA; CDR3: CASSQGKQGNTEAFF; DNA: TGCGCCAGCAGCCAAGGGAAACAGGGGAACACTGAAGCTTTCTTT
J: TRBJ2-3; D: NA; V: TRBV7-6; size: NA; CDR3: CASSLTGGRTDTQYF; DNA: TGTGCCAGCAGCTTAACCGGGGGAAGGACAGATACGCAGTATTTT
J: TRBJ2-1; D: TRBD2; V: TRBV2; size: NA; CDR3: CASRDRLAGALPSYNEQFF; DNA: TGTGCCAGCAGGGACAGACTAGCGGGGGCCCTTCCCTCCTACAATGAGCAGTTCTTC
J: TRBJ2-5; D: NA; V: TRBV2; size: few; CDR3: CASREETQYF; DNA: TGTGCCAGCAGGGAAGAGACCCAGTACTTC
J: TRBJ2-7; D: NA; V: TRBV5-1; size: NA; CDR3: CASSTGQIVGEQYF; DNA: TGCGCCAGCAGCACCGGACAGATAGTGGGAGAGCAGTACTTC
J: TRBJ2-5; D: NA; V: TRBV20-1; size: NA; CDR3: CSARVETQYF; DNA: TGCAGTGCTAGAGTGGAGACCCAGTACTTC
J: TRBJ2-5; D: NA; V: TRBV9; size: NA; CDR3: CASSSRDRSQETQYF; DNA: TGTGCCAGCAGCTCACGCGACAGGTCTCAAGAGACCCAGTACTTC
J: TRBJ2-3; D: NA; V: TRBV4-2; size: NA; CDR3: CASSQGLYTDTQYF; DNA: TGTGCCAGCAGCCAGGGACTCTACACAGATACGCAGTATTTT
J: TRBJ2-5; D: NA; V: TRBV28; size: NA; CDR3: CATNKLSGETQYF; DNA: TGTGCCACTAACAAGCTCTCGGGTGAGACCCAGTACTTC
J: TRBJ2-1; D: TRBD1; V: TRBV30; size: NA; CDR3: CAWNRLPGQGYNEQFF; DNA: TGTGCCTGGAACCGCCTCCCGGGACAGGGGTACAATGAGCAGTTCTTC
J: TRBJ1-6; D: NA; V: TRBV30; size: NA; CDR3: CAWSVLGAYNSPLHF; DNA: TGTGCCTGGAGTGTACTGGGGGCTTATAATTCACCCCTCCACTTT
J: TRBJ1-2; D: TRBD1; V: TRBV28; size: NA; CDR3: CASETGNGYTF; DNA: TGTGCCAGTGAGACAGGGAACGGCTACACCTTC
J: TRBJ2-5; D: NA; V: TRBV18; size: NA; CDR3: CASSPRGQYQETQYF; DNA: TGTGCCAGCTCACCACGAGGACAGTACCAAGAGACCCAGTACTTC
J: TRBJ1-2; D: NA; V: TRBV2; size: NA; CDR3: CASAQGPLNYGYTF; DNA: TGTGCCAGCGCTCAGGGGCCGCTGAACTATGGCTACACCTTC
J: TRBJ2-7; D: NA; V: TRBV28; size: few; CDR3: CASSLGGPPWEQYF; DNA: TGTGCCAGCAGTTTGGGGGGACCACCTTGGGAGCAGTACTTC
J: TRBJ2-3; D: NA; V: TRBV7-2; size: few; CDR3: CASSSPTGRPHTQYF; DNA: TGTGCCAGCAGCTCACCTACGGGACGCCCTCATACGCAGTATTTT
J: TRBJ2-1; D: TRBD2; V: TRBV19; size: few; CDR3: CASSSPGGSYNEQFF; DNA: TGTGCCAGTAGTTCCCCGGGGGGGTCCTACAATGAGCAGTTCTTC
J: TRBJ1-1; D: NA; V: TRBV4-1; size: NA; CDR3: CASSQASFRVAGTEAFF; DNA: TGCGCCAGCAGCCAAGCGTCGTTTAGGGTCGCGGGCACTGAAGCTTTCTTT
J: TRBJ1-2; D: NA; V: TRBV30; size: NA; CDR3: CAWSVKGTSGYTF; DNA: TGTGCCTGGAGTGTAAAGGGTACGAGTGGCTACACCTTC
J: TRBJ1-1; D: NA; V: TRBV5-6; size: NA; CDR3: CASSLRERAEAFF; DNA: TGTGCCAGCAGCTTGAGGGAGAGGGCTGAAGCTTTCTTT
J: TRBJ2-1; D: TRBD2; V: TRBV4-3; size: NA; CDR3: CASSQLIGGADYNEQFF; DNA: TGCGCCAGCAGCCAATTAATCGGGGGGGCAGACTACAATGAGCAGTTCTTC
J: TRBJ2-6; D: NA; V: TRBV5-6; size: NA; CDR3: CASSYVPSGANVLTF; DNA: TGTGCCAGCAGCTACGTTCCCTCTGGGGCCAACGTCCTGACTTTC
J: TRBJ1-6; D: NA; V: TRBV7-2; size: NA; CDR3: CASSPNPRLIQHSPLHF; DNA: TGTGCCAGCAGTCCCAACCCGAGACTCATCCAACATTCACCCCTCCACTTT
J: TRBJ1-4; D: NA; V: TRBV6-5; size: few; CDR3: CASSREGRNEKLFF; DNA: TGTGCCAGCAGTCGCGAGGGTCGAAATGAAAAACTGTTTTTT
J: TRBJ2-1; D: TRBD1; V: TRBV29-1; size: NA; CDR3: CSTSRGSTNEQFF; DNA: TGCAGCACCAGCAGGGGGTCCACGAATGAGCAGTTCTTC
J: TRBJ1-2; D: TRBD1; V: TRBV6-5; size: NA; CDR3: CASNPSWTGKYGYTF; DNA: TGTGCCAGCAACCCATCCTGGACAGGGAAATATGGCTACACCTTC
J: TRBJ2-7; D: NA; V: TRBV28; size: few; CDR3: CASNRLRGEQYF; DNA: TGTGCCAGCAACAGGTTGCGTGGAGAGCAGTACTTC
J: TRBJ2-7; D: TRBD1; V: TRBV6-1; size: NA; CDR3: CASTHGGQGVGEQYF; DNA: TGTGCCAGCACCCATGGGGGACAGGGTGTAGGCGAGCAGTACTTC
J: TRBJ2-2; D: TRBD2; V: TRBV9; size: NA; CDR3: CASSVVAGAPGELFF; DNA: TGTGCCAGCAGCGTAGTAGCGGGGGCACCCGGGGAGCTGTTTTTT
J: TRBJ1-6; D: NA; V: TRBV6-5; size: NA; CDR3: CASRDSSYNSPLHF; DNA: TGTGCCAGCAGGGACAGCTCCTATAATTCACCCCTCCACTTT
J: TRBJ1-1; D: NA; V: TRBV5-1; size: NA; CDR3: CASSSTTGTTEAFF; DNA: TGCGCCAGCAGCTCGACCACAGGTACCACTGAAGCTTTCTTT
J: TRBJ1-2; D: NA; V: TRBV4-3; size: NA; CDR3: CASSQDSGRRGYTF; DNA: TGCGCCAGCAGCCAAGATAGCGGCCGGCGGGGCTACACCTTC
J: TRBJ2-6; D: NA; V: TRBV15; size: NA; CDR3: CATSNREISGANVLTF; DNA: TGTGCCACCAGCAACAGGGAGATCTCTGGGGCCAACGTCCTGACTTTC
J: TRBJ2-7; D: TRBD1; V: TRBV7-2; size: NA; CDR3: CASSFGTGNYEQYF; DNA: TGTGCCAGCAGCTTCGGGACAGGAAACTACGAGCAGTACTTC
J: TRBJ2-5; D: NA; V: TRBV9; size: NA; CDR3: CASSRTGGRETQYF; DNA: TGTGCCAGCAGCCGTACGGGGGGCCGGGAGACCCAGTACTTC
J: TRBJ2-6; D: TRBD1; V: TRBV4-3; size: NA; CDR3: CASSQAGTGGSGANVLTF; DNA: TGCGCCAGCAGCCAAGCCGGGACAGGGGGCTCTGGGGCCAACGTCCTGACTTTC
J: TRBJ2-7; D: TRBD1; V: TRBV9; size: NA; CDR3: CASSVVDRVGYEQYF; DNA: TGTGCCAGCAGCGTAGTCGACAGGGTAGGGTACGAGCAGTACTTC
J: TRBJ2-5; D: NA; V: TRBV7-2; size: few; CDR3: CASSWEKETQYF; DNA: TGTGCCAGCAGCTGGGAGAAAGAGACCCAGTACTTC